These 3 T cell receptor beta chains originate from one sample sequenced in a study of blood T cell repertoires in COVID-19. Clones were read by immunoSEQ multiplex PCR, and TCRdb kept only the in-frame ones, dropping some. The data show around 76,000 clones, 75% to 90% seen once. Source material: peripheral blood. The receptors originated from a man in his 60s with acute or convalescent COVID-19.

The V gene is TRBV10-3, the J gene TRBJ2-1; 7 bases align to TRBD1. Germline V CDR1 and CDR2: ENHRY, SYGVKD. The CDR3 consists of 14 residues. The trim removed 6 bases at V and 5 bases at J, leaving 7 bases unmatched. Here the CDR3 reads CAISAATGDNEQFF. Here the CDR3 DNA reads TGTGCCATCAGCGCCGCTACAGGGGACAATGAGCAGTTCTTC.

The CDR3 protein is CASSGAGTGNTIYF. The CDR3 DNA reads TGTGCCAGCAGCGGAGCGGGGACTGGAAACACCATATATTTT. V gene TRBV9 combines with J gene TRBJ1-3; no clear D. CDR1 is SGDLS, CDR2 YYNGEE, per germline. CDR3 length: 14 amino acids. Trimming took 3 bases from V and 2 from J, leaving 9 bases between them.

V gene TRBV20-1 combines with J gene TRBJ2-1, with 10 bases fitting TRBD2. The CDR3 runs 11 residues. Germline CDR1 reads DFQATT; CDR2 reads SNEGSKA (reference sequence). The V segment lost 7 bases and the J segment 10 bases; nucleotides outside the gene matches: 4. The CDR3 protein is CSGKTSGEQFF. CDR3 bases: TGCAGTGGGAAGACTAGCGGGGAGCAGTTCTTC.